These T cell receptor beta chains were read from a single sample in a study of blood T cells in healthy people across ages. TCRdb called the 5' RACE reads again in MiXCR, with one record for every CDR3 protein. The data contain fewer than 900,000 distinct CDR3 sequences, roughly 47% of them seen just once; the ten biggest clones take up 20%. Material for sequencing was blood. Source of these receptors: a woman aged 60-70 years in good health. CDR3s include the opening cysteine and the closing phenylalanine or tryptophan. A D gene is named only where the DNA matches it firmly. Some rows have no size entry. The others give once, few or many, or a class for an expanded clone.

abundance	v_gene	j_gene	d_gene	CDR3nt	CDR3aa
.	TRBV6-5	TRBJ2-3	.	TGTGCCAGCCAATCTTCTAGCACAGATACGCAGTATTTT	CASQSSSTDTQYF
.	TRBV14	TRBJ2-1	.	TGTGCCAGCAGCCGAGGGGGAGGGTTCTACAATGAGCAGTTCTTC	CASSRGGGFYNEQFF
.	TRBV29-1	TRBJ2-3	.	TGCAGCGCAAATAGGGGCGATACTAGCACAGATACGCAGTATTTT	CSANRGDTSTDTQYF
many	TRBV25-1	TRBJ2-3	.	TGTGCCAGCAGTCGTGGAGCGACAGATACGCAGTATTTT	CASSRGATDTQYF
once	TRBV7-8	TRBJ1-2	.	TGTGCCAGCAGCTTACGGGATGACGGTGGCTACACCTTC	CASSLRDDGGYTF
many	TRBV20-1	TRBJ2-5	.	TGCAGTGCTACTAAAGGAGAGACCCAGTACTTC	CSATKGETQYF
.	TRBV4-1	TRBJ2-7	.	TGCGCCAGCAGCCAAGCTGAGCGACGACTCAACGAGCAGTACTTC	CASSQAERRLNEQYF
few	TRBV20-1	TRBJ2-5	.	TGCAGTGCCTCGGGCCTTACAGAGACCCAGTACTTC	CSASGLTETQYF
.	TRBV27	TRBJ1-6	TRBD1	TGTGCCAGCAGTTTCATGACAGGGGGAAGGTCACCCCTCCACTTT	CASSFMTGGRSPLHF
many	TRBV29-1	TRBJ2-7	.	TGCAGCGTCTTAGACGGCTACGAGCAGTACTTC	CSVLDGYEQYF
.	TRBV7-3	TRBJ2-1	.	TGTGCCAGCAGCTTAACTGCAGGGTACCACAATGAGCAGTTCTTC	CASSLTAGYHNEQFF
few	TRBV7-9	TRBJ1-2	.	TGTGCCAGCAGCTTAGCGGCTGGGGATGGCTACACCTTC	CASSLAAGDGYTF
.	TRBV5-1	TRBJ2-1	TRBD2	TGCGCCAGCAGCCCGGGACTAGTAGGCGATGAGCAGTTCTTC	CASSPGLVGDEQFF